This TCR beta chain stems from a study of cytomegalovirus exposure and HLA in healthy donors. General study results and limits: The study had only CMV serostatus as immune exposure information. An analysis that came later showed most CMV-associated TCR beta chains appearing HLA-restricted. Reports state that TCR beta sequences accurately predicted most subjects' HLA-A and HLA-B alleles.

With 60 Vbeta and 13 Jbeta primers, the PCR was carried out. In the original analysis: Unique TCR beta chains numbered around 75 million in a later analysis, with roughly 10 million shared. Only in-frame clones appear in the TCRdb table, and some are missing; sequencing was by immunoSEQ multiplex PCR. That table is the source of V, J and clone size, and D and trimming were worked out from the DNA. The table has about 100,000 clones, around 74% seen once. This clone was seen more than once but under ten times. Its antigen is not identified. The clonotype comes from a female donor in good health and CMV-seropositive. The sample comprised PBMCs.

In DNA form, the CDR3 reads TGTGCCAGCGGGGACAGGGACCTGTTTTTT. Translated: CASGDRDLFF. The chain employs TRBV6-5 and TRBJ1-4; 9 bases agree with TRBD1. Germline V CDR1 and CDR2: MNHEY, SVGAGI. V shed 8 bases and J 14 bases; nucleotides not matched to a gene: 3. The CDR3 loop spans 10 amino acids.